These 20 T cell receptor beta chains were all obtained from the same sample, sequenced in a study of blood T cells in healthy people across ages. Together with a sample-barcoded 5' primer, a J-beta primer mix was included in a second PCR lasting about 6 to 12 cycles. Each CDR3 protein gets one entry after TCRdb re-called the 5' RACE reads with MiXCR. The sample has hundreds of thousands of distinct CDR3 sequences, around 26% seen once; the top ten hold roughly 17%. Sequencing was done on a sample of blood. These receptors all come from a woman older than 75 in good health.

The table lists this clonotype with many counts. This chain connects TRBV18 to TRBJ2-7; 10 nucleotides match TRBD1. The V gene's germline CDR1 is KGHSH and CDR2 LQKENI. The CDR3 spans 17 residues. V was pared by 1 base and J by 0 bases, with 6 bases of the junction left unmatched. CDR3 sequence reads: CASSPLRGTGVSYEQYF. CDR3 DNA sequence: TGTGCCAGCTCACCACTACGCGGGACAGGGGTCTCCTACGAGCAGTACTTC.

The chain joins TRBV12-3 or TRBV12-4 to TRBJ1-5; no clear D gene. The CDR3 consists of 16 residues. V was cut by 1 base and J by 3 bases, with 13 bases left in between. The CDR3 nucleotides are TGTGCCAGCAGTTTAGGATACCCCGGATCCAATCAGCCCCAGCATTTT. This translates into CASSLGYPGSNQPQHF.

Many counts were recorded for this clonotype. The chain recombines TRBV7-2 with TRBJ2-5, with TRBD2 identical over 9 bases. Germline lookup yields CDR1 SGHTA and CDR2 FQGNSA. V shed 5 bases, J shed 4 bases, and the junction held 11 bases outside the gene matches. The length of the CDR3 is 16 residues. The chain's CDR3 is CASSLTGLAERETQYF. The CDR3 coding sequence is TGTGCCAGCAGCCTCACGGGACTAGCAGAGAGAGAGACCCAGTACTTC.

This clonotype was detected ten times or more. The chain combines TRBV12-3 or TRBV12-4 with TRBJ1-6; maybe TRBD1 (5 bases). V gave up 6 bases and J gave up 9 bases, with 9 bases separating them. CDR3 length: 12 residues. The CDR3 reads CASRWTSSPLHF. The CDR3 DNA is TGTGCCAGCAGATGGACAAGTTCACCCCTCCACTTT.

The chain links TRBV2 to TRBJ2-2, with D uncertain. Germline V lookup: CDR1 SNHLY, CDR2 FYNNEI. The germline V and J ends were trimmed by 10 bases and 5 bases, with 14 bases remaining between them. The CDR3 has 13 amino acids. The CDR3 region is CAIRTERTGELFF. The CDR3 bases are TGTGCCATCAGGACGGAAAGAACCGGGGAGCTGTTTTTT.

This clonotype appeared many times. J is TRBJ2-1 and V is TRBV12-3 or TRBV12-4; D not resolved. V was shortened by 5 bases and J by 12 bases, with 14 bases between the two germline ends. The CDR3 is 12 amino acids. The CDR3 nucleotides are TGTGCCAGCAGTACGACCGCCCTCGGGCAGTTCTTC. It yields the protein CASSTTALGQFF.

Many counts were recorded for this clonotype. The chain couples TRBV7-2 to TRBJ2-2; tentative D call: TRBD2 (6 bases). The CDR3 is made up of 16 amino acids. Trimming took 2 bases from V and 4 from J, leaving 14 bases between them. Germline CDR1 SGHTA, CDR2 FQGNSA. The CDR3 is CASSLRRGGGTGELFF. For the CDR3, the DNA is TGTGCCAGCAGCTTAAGGCGGGGAGGAGGCACCGGGGAGCTGTTTTTT.

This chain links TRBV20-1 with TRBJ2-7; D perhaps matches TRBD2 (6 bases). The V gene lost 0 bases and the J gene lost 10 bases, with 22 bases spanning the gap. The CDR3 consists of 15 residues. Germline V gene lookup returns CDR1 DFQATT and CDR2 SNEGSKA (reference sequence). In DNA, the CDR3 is TGCAGTGCTAGAGATAGGAGACGGGAGACCTTTGGTCAGTACTTC. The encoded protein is CSARDRRRETFGQYF.

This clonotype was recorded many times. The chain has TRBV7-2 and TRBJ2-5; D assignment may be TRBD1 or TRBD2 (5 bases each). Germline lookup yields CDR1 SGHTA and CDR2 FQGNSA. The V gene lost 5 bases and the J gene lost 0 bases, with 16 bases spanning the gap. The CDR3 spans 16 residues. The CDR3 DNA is TGTGCCAGCAGCCGGAACGGGGCGAGGGACCAAGAGACCCAGTACTTC. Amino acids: CASSRNGARDQETQYF.

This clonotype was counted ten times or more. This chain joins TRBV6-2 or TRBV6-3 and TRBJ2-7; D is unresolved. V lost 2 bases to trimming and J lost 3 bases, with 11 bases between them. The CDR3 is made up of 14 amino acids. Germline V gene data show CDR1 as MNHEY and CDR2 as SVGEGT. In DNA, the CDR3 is TGTGCCAGCAGTTACGACCCCCTAAGCTACGAGCAGTACTTC. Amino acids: CASSYDPLSYEQYF.

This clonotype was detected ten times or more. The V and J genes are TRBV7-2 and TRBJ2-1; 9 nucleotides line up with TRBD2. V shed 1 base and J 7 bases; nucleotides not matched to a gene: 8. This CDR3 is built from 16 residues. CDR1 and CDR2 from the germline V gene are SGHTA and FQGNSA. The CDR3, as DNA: TGTGCCAGCAGCTTAGAAGGCGGGGGGGCCCGGAATGAGCAGTTCTTC. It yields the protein CASSLEGGGARNEQFF. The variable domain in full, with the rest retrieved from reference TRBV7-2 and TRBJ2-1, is GAGVSQSPSNKVTEKGKDVELRCDPISGHTALYWYRQSLGQGLEFLIYFQGNSAPDKSGLPSDRFSAERTGGSVSTLTIQRTQQEDSAVYLCASSLEGGGARNEQFFGPGTRLTVL.

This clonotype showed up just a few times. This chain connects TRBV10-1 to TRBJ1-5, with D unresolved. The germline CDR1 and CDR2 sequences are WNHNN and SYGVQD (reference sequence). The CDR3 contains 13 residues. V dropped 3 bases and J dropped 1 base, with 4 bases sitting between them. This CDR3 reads CASSDTSNQPQHF. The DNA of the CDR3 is TGCGCCAGCAGTGATACCAGCAATCAGCCCCAGCATTTT.

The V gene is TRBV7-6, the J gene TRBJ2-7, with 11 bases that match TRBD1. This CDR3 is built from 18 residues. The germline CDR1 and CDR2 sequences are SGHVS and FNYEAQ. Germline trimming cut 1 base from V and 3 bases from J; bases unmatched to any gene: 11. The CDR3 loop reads CASSLGADGTGGLYEQYF. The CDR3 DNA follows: TGTGCCAGCAGCTTAGGCGCCGACGGGACAGGGGGTCTCTACGAGCAGTACTTC. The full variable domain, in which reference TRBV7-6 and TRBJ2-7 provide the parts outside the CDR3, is GAGVSQSPRYKVTKRGQDVALRCDPISGHVSLYWYRQALGQGPEFLTYFNYEAQQDKSGLPNDRFSAERPEGSISTLTIQRTEQRDSAMYRCASSLGADGTGGLYEQYFGPGTRLTVT.

As DNA, the CDR3 is TGCGCCAGCAGCTTGGTAGCTCGGGACAGCGGGATATCCATCGCGTTCTATGGCTACACCTTC. Translation: CASSLVARDSGISIAFYGYTF. The chain recombines TRBV5-1 with TRBJ1-2, with TRBD1 matching 7 bases. CDR1 SGHRS and CDR2 YFSETQ come from the germline V gene. Trimming cost V 0 bases and J 4 bases; bases outside gene matches: 24. This CDR3 has 21 residues.

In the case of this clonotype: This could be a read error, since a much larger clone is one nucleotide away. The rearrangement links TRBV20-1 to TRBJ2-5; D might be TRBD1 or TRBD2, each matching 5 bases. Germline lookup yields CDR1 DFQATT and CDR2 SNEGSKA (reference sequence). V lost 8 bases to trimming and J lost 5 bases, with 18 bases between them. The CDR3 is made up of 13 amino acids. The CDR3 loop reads CSIKAGASETQYF. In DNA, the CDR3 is TGCAGTATCAAAGCCGGGGCCTCGGAGACCCAGTACTTC.

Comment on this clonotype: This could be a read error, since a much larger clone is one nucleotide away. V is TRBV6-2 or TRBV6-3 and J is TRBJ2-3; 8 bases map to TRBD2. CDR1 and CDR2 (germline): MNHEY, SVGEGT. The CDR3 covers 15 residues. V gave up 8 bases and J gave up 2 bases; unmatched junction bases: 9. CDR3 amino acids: CASVQRGRYTDTQYF. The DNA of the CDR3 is TGTGCCAGCGTCCAGCGGGGGAGATACACAGATACGCAGTATTTT.

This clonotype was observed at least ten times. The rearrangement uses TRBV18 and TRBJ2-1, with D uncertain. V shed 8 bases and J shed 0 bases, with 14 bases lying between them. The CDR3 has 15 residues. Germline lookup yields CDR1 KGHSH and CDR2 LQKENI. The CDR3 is CASTPPDSSYNEQFF. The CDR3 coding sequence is TGTGCCAGCACGCCCCCGGATAGCTCCTACAATGAGCAGTTCTTC.

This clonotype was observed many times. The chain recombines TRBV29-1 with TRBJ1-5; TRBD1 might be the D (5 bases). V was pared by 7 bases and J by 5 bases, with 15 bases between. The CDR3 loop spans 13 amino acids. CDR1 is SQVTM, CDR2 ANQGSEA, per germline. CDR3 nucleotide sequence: TGCAGCGCCGGGGGGGGACTTTATCAGCCCCAGCATTTT. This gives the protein CSAGGGLYQPQHF.

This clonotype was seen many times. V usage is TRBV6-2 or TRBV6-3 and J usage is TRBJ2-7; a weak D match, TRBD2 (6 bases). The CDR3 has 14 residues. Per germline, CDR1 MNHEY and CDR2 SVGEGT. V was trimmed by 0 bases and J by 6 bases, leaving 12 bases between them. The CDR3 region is CASSYSAGRSEQYF. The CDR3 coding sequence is TGTGCCAGCAGTTACTCAGCAGGGAGGAGCGAGCAGTACTTC.

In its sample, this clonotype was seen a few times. CDR3 in amino acids: CASVQISGGRYTGELFF. The CDR3 coding sequence is TGTGCCAGCGTTCAGATTAGCGGGGGGCGATACACCGGGGAGCTGTTTTTT. The chain joins TRBV12-3 or TRBV12-4 to TRBJ2-2; 10 bases map to TRBD2. After removal of 8 bases from V and 3 bases from J, the junction contained 12 bases not matched to a gene. CDR3 length: 17 amino acids.